The present T cell receptor beta chain was sequenced within a study of blood T cell repertoires in COVID-19. Turning to the study itself: There were acute and convalescent COVID-19 samples, and they came from the United States, Italy and Spain. In each case, the material was cDNA or gDNA derived from T cells, B-cell-depleted T cells, or PBMCs.

The CDR3 contains 14 residues. V was trimmed by 0 bases and J by 4 bases, leaving 8 bases between them. Germline loops: CDR1 SGHRS, CDR2 YFSETQ. Methods used by the authors: By means of reference gene primer amplification, nucleated cell counts were estimated. Here immunoSEQ multiplex PCR was the method, and the copy in TCRdb shows in-frame clones only, minus some. That table gives V, J and clone size, and the DNA gave D and trimming. The sample includes about 76,000 clones, about 85% seen only once; the top ten take 10% to 11%. The chain has TRBV5-1 and TRBJ2-1; D remains ambiguous. The sample was peripheral blood. The receptor's source is a man between 60 and 75 years old with COVID-19, enrolled during active disease. The chain's CDR3 is CASSLDTLYNEQFF. CDR3 in DNA: TGCGCCAGCAGCTTGGACACGCTGTACAATGAGCAGTTCTTC.